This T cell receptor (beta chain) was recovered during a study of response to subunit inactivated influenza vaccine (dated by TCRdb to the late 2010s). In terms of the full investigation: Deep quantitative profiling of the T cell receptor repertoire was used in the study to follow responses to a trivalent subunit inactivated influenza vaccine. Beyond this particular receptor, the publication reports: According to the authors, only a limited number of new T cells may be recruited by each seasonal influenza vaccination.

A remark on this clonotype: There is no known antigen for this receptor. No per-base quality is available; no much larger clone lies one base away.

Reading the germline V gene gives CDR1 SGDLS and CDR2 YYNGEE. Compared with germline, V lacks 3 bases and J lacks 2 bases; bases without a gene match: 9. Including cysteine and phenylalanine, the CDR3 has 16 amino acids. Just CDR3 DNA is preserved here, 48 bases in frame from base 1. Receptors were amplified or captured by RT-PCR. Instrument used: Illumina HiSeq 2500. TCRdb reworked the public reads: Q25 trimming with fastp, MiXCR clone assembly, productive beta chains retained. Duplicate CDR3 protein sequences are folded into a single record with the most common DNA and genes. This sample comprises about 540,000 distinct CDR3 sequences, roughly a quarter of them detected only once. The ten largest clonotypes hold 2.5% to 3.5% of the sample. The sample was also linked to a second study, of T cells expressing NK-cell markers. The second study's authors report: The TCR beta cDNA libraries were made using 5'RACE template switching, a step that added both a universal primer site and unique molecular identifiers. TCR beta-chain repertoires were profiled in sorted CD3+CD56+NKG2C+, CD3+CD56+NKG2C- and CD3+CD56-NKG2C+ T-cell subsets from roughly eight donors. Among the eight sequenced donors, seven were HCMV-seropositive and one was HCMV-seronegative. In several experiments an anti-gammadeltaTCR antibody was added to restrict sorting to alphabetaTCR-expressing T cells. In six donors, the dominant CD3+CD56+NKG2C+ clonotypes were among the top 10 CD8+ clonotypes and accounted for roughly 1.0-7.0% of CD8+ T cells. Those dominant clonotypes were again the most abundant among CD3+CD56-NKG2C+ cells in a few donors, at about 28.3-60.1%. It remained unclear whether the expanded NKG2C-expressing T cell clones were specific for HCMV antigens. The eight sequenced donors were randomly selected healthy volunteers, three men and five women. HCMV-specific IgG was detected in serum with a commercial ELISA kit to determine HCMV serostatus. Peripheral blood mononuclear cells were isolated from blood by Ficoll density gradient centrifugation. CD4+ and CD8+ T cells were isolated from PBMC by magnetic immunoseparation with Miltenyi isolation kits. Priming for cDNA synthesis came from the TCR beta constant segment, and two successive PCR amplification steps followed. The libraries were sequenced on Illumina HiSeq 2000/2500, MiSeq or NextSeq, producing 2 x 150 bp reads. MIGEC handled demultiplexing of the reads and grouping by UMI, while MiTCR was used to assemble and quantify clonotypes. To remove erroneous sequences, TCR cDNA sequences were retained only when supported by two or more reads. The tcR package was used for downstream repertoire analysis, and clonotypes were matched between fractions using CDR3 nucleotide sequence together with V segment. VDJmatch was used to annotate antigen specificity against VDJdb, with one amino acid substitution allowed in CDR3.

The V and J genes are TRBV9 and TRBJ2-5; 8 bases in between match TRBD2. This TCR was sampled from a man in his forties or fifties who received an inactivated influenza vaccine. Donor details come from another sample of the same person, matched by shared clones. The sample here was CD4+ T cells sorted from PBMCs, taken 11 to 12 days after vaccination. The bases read TGTGCCAGCAGCGCCACGACCAGCGGGAGACAAGAGACCCAGTACTTC. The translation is CASSATTSGRQETQYF. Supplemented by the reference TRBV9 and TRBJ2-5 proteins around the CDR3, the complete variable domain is DSGVTQTPKHLITATGQRVTLRCSPRSGDLSVYWYQQSLDQGLQFLIQYYNGEERAKGNILERFSAQQFPDLHSELNLSSLELGDSALYFCASSATTSGRQETQYFGPGTRLLVL.